The 21 T cell receptor beta chains below were found in one sample sequenced in a study of cytomegalovirus exposure and HLA in healthy donors. The PCR ran on 60 Vbeta and 13 Jbeta primers. Profiling relied on immunoSEQ multiplex PCR, and the TCRdb table lists in-frame clones only, not all of them. The sample holds approximately 100,000 clones, 74% seen once. Sequenced material: PBMCs. Every receptor here comes from a human donor in good health.

The chain employs TRBV28 and TRBJ1-2, with D unclear. V was shortened by 3 bases and J by 6 bases, with 14 bases between the two germline ends. The CDR3 contains 14 residues. Germline CDR1 is MDHEN and CDR2 is SYDVKM. The CDR3 reads CASSLFSAGHGYTF. DNA for the CDR3: TGTGCCAGCAGTTTGTTTTCGGCAGGTCATGGCTACACCTTC.

This clone was counted only a few times. CDR3 residues: CASSPAYWGGDQPQHF. CDR3 bases: TGTGCCAGCAGTCCAGCGTATTGGGGAGGGGATCAGCCCCAGCATTTT. The genes are TRBV28 and TRBJ1-5, with D maybe TRBD1 (5 bases). The CDR3 runs to 16 residues. V lost 5 bases, J lost 5 bases, and 19 bases lay in between. The germline V gene encodes CDR1 MDHEN and CDR2 SYDVKM. The variable domain in full, with the rest retrieved from reference TRBV28 and TRBJ1-5, is DVKVTQSSRYLVKRTGEKVFLECVQDMDHENMFWYRQDPGLGLRLIYFSYDVKMKEKGDIPEGYSVSREKKERFSLILESASTNQTSMYLCASSPAYWGGDQPQHFGDGTRLSIL.

The chain employs TRBV4-1 and TRBJ2-1; a weak D match, TRBD2 (5 bases). V lost 0 bases, J lost 9 bases, and 9 bases lay in between. CDR1 MGHRA and CDR2 YSYEKL come from the germline V gene. The CDR3 covers 13 residues. The CDR3 spells CASSQDVRGEQFF. The CDR3 DNA is TGCGCCAGCAGCCAAGATGTTCGGGGTGAGCAGTTCTTC.

The chain carries TRBV20-1 and TRBJ1-1; D gene uncertain. Germline V CDR1 and CDR2: DFQATT, SNEGSKA (reference sequence). V was clipped by 6 bases and J by 0 bases, with 5 bases between them. The CDR3 is 11 amino acids. CDR3 sequence reads: CSARMNTEAFF. The CDR3 nucleotides read TGCAGTGCGCGGATGAACACTGAAGCTTTCTTT.

The chain couples TRBV6-1 to TRBJ2-7, with D unclear. CDR1 and CDR2 from the germline V gene are MNHNS and SASEGT. CDR3 length: 14 residues. Trimming shortened V by 8 bases and J by 3 bases, and 17 bases separated the two germline ends. CDR3 protein: CASRPDSAYYEQYF. The CDR3 DNA sequence: TGTGCCAGCCGGCCAGACTCCGCCTACTACGAGCAGTACTTC.

The chain has TRBV6-1 and TRBJ1-2, with 7 bases lining up with TRBD1. Germline V lookup: CDR1 MNHNS, CDR2 SASEGT. The CDR3 sequence is 15 residues long. V trimming: 11 bases; J trimming: 2 bases; junction bases outside the gene matches: 14. CDR3 in amino acids: CAHAPDRSRNYGYTF. The CDR3 DNA follows: TGTGCCCATGCTCCGGACAGGTCTAGGAACTATGGCTACACCTTC.

The CDR3 bases are TGTGCCAGCAGCTTAGCAGGAGCCCAAGAGACCCAGTACTTC. Translating gives CASSLAGAQETQYF. The chain links TRBV7-2 to TRBJ2-5; D unresolved. The CDR3 is made up of 14 amino acids. V lost 0 bases, J lost 1 base, and 6 bases lay in between. CDR1 SGHTA and CDR2 FQGNSA come from the germline V gene.

The rearrangement joins TRBV5-1 to TRBJ2-4; TRBD2 aligns across 12 bases. The CDR3 spans 15 residues. Germline V gives CDR1 SGHRS, CDR2 YFSETQ. The ends lost 4 bases at V and 6 bases at J; junction bases unmatched: 5. CDR3 protein: CASSQTSGSANIQYF. CDR3 nucleotides: TGCGCCAGCAGCCAGACTAGCGGGAGCGCAAACATTCAGTACTTC.

This rearrangement joins TRBV7-8 to TRBJ2-7; maybe TRBD2 (6 bases). Trimming stripped 1 base from V and 1 base from J, with 17 bases between. CDR1 and CDR2 from the germline V gene are SGHVS and FQNEAQ. CDR3 length equals 17 residues. CDR3 residues: CASSLGISGLQSYEQYF. The CDR3 bases are TGTGCCAGCAGCTTAGGTATAAGCGGGCTTCAATCCTACGAGCAGTACTTC.

The J gene is TRBJ2-2, the V gene TRBV14; 8 nucleotides line up with TRBD1. The trim removed 5 bases at V and 8 bases at J, leaving 10 bases unmatched. CDR1 is SGHDN, CDR2 FVKESK, per germline. CDR3 size: 15 residues. The CDR3 nucleotides are TGTGCCAGCAGCATCACGGACAGGGTTATGGGGGAGCTGTTTTTT. Its translation: CASSITDRVMGELFF.

The rearrangement uses TRBV5-1 and TRBJ2-2, with 10 bases aligning to TRBD1. CDR1 is SGHRS, CDR2 YFSETQ, per germline. This CDR3 has 17 residues. The V gene end was trimmed by 2 bases and the J gene end by 6 bases; junction bases not matched to a gene: 10. The CDR3 bases are TGCGCCAGCAGCTTCCCGGTGGGACAGGGGTATCCCGGGGAGCTGTTTTTT. It specifies CASSFPVGQGYPGELFF.

This chain links TRBV5-5 with TRBJ1-1; TRBD1 aligns across 11 bases. V lost 1 base and J lost 2; bases outside the gene matches: 7. This CDR3 contains 17 residues. CDR1 is SGHKS, CDR2 YYEKEE, per germline (reference sequence). The CDR3 here is CASSLPLGQGANTEAFF. The CDR3 DNA sequence: TGTGCCAGCAGCTTGCCCCTAGGACAGGGGGCAAACACTGAAGCTTTCTTT. Variable domain in full (rest from reference TRBV5-5 and TRBJ1-1): DAGVTQSPTHLIKTRGQQVTLRCSPISGHKSVSWYQQVLGQGPQFIFQYYEKEERGRGNFPDRFSARQFPNYSSELNVNALLLGDSALYLCASSLPLGQGANTEAFFGQGTRLTVV.

With regard to this clone: The germline gene is not matched at one end of the junction; a read error may be the cause. This sequence joins TRBV6-1 and TRBJ1-2, with D possibly matching TRBD1 (5 bases). Germline values: CDR1 MNHNS, CDR2 SASEGT. The CDR3 runs 14 residues. The CDR3 DNA reads as TGTGCCAGCAGTGAAAGCGGGGCTAAGTATGGCTACACCTTC. This codes for CASSESGAKYGYTF.

This chain joins TRBV6-1 and TRBJ2-2; TRBD2 aligns across 12 bases. Germline V gene sequence: CDR1 MNHNS, CDR2 SASEGT. V lost 0 bases and J lost 1; bases outside the gene matches: 3. The CDR3 extends over 18 amino acids. The CDR3 loop is CASSEAGGLAGNTGELFF. The CDR3 DNA reads TGTGCCAGCAGTGAAGCGGGGGGACTAGCGGGGAACACCGGGGAGCTGTTTTTT.

The chain joins TRBV19 to TRBJ2-3, with D hard to call. The germline V gene has CDR1 LNHDA and CDR2 SQIVND (reference sequence). V lost 4 bases and J 1 base, leaving 15 bases between the germline ends. The CDR3 runs 16 residues. The CDR3 reads CASSTRGSERTDTQYF. The CDR3, as DNA: TGTGCCAGTAGTACAAGAGGTTCCGAACGCACAGATACGCAGTATTTT.

The genes are TRBV7-9 and TRBJ1-1; D may be TRBD1 (5 bases). V lost 1 base to trimming and J lost 3 bases, with 15 bases between them. Looked up from germline, CDR1 is SEHNR and CDR2 is FQNEAQ (reference sequence). The CDR3 is 16 residues long. The CDR3 DNA sequence: TGTGCCAGCAGCTTAGTTTTAGCGGACACCGACACTGAAGCTTTCTTT. This sequence encodes CASSLVLADTDTEAFF.

The rearrangement links TRBV5-4 to TRBJ2-4, with TRBD1 identical over 7 bases. The CDR3 loop spans 12 amino acids. V lost 4 bases and J lost 7; bases outside the gene matches: 2. Per germline, CDR1 SGHNT and CDR2 YYREEE (reference sequence). This CDR3 is CASSRGPNIQYF. In DNA form, the CDR3 reads TGTGCCAGCAGCAGGGGGCCGAACATTCAGTACTTC.

This clone was found a few times. This chain uses TRBV28 with TRBJ2-7, with TRBD2 as a possible D gene (7 bases). Deletions cut 7 bases from V and 0 bases from J, with 22 bases between. The CDR3 runs to 17 residues. CDR1 is MDHEN, CDR2 SYDVKM, per germline. The CDR3 loop is CASKAGALEDLSYEQYF. As DNA, the CDR3 is TGTGCCAGCAAGGCGGGGGCCCTAGAAGATCTCTCCTACGAGCAGTACTTC.

The J gene is TRBJ1-1, the V gene TRBV6-1; 9 bases are shared with TRBD1. V trimming: 8 bases; J trimming: 5 bases; junction bases outside the gene matches: 6. Germline V gives CDR1 MNHNS, CDR2 SASEGT. The CDR3 length is 13 residues. The CDR3 loop reads CASLPQGATEAFF. As DNA, the CDR3 is TGTGCCAGCCTGCCACAGGGGGCTACTGAAGCTTTCTTT.

This clone came up once. This chain links TRBV4-3 with TRBJ1-2; 9 bases agree with TRBD1. The CDR3 is 16 amino acids. V trimming: 0 bases; J trimming: 0 bases; junction bases outside the gene matches: 2. Germline values: CDR1 LGHNA, CDR2 YSLEER. The CDR3 sequence: CASSQEGQGANYGYTF. In nucleotides, the CDR3 is TGCGCCAGCAGCCAAGAGGGACAGGGAGCTAACTATGGCTACACCTTC.

V usage is TRBV2 and J usage is TRBJ2-7; 7 bases agree with TRBD1. Germline V lookup: CDR1 SNHLY, CDR2 FYNNEI. The CDR3 totals 14 residues. V dropped 6 bases and J dropped 4; count of bases not matched to a gene: 9. CDR3: CASRPGQGVYEQYF. The CDR3 nucleotides read TGTGCCAGCAGGCCTGGGCAGGGGGTATACGAGCAGTACTTC. Full variable domain (outside the CDR3, taken from reference TRBV2 and TRBJ2-7): EPEVTQTPSHQVTQMGQEVILRCVPISNHLYFYWYRQILGQKVEFLVSFYNNEISEKSEIFDDQFSVERPDGSNFTLKIRSTKLEDSAMYFCASRPGQGVYEQYFGPGTRLTVT.